The 32 T cell receptor beta chains listed next were all sequenced from one sample in a study of cytomegalovirus exposure and HLA in healthy donors. PCR involved 60 Vbeta and 13 Jbeta primers. Using immunoSEQ multiplex PCR, the repertoire was profiled, and TCRdb retains in-frame clones only, with some absent. The data contain approximately 150,000 clones, roughly 77% of them seen just once; the ten biggest clones take up 4.7%. Source material: PBMCs. The receptor source for this set is a man younger than 30 in good health and CMV-seropositive.

The chain carries TRBV4-2 and TRBJ1-3, with a tentative D call TRBD1 (6 bases). Germline CDR1 is LGHNA and CDR2 is YNFKEQ. CDR3 length: 17 residues. The V and J ends lost 3 bases and 0 bases respectively, with 15 bases between them. Here the CDR3 DNA reads TGTGCCAGCAGCCAGGGCCGGGGGGGCAGCTCTGGAAACACCATATATTTT. The encoded protein is CASSQGRGGSSGNTIYF.

The chain links TRBV25-1 to TRBJ2-3; D is uncertain. The CDR3 contains 14 residues. Deletions cut 6 bases from V and 0 bases from J, with 10 bases between. The germline CDR1 and CDR2 sequences are MGHDK and SYGVNS. The CDR3 nucleotides are TGTGCCAGCAGCCCCGGTATTAGCACAGATACGCAGTATTTT. This translates into CASSPGISTDTQYF.

The chain uses TRBV5-6 and TRBJ1-1; D is perhaps TRBD1 (5 bases). Trimming took off 2 bases at V and 5 bases at J, with 13 bases between the two ends. Germline-derived CDR1 and CDR2 are SGHDT and YYEEEE. This CDR3 comprises 14 residues. CDR3: CASSFSGVVTEAFF. The CDR3 DNA is TGTGCCAGCAGCTTTTCGGGGGTAGTAACTGAAGCTTTCTTT.

The chain recombines TRBV2 with TRBJ2-2; 10 bases map to TRBD2. Unmatched junction bases numbered 13, after V lost 5 bases and J lost 4 bases. The germline V gene has CDR1 SNHLY and CDR2 FYNNEI. The CDR3 consists of 18 residues. The CDR3 sequence is CASSTPTSGVIFTGELFF. CDR3 in DNA: TGTGCCAGCAGTACCCCCACTAGCGGGGTTATATTCACCGGGGAGCTGTTTTTT.

This clone turned up a few times. The chain carries TRBV27 and TRBJ1-4; D perhaps matches TRBD1 (6 bases). Trimming pared 10 bases from V and 7 bases from J, leaving 19 bases between. The CDR3 length is 14 residues. The germline CDR1 and CDR2 sequences are MNHEY and SMNVEV (reference sequence). The CDR3 sequence: CATSTDSNFEKLFF. The CDR3 DNA reads TGTGCCACCTCCACGGACAGCAATTTTGAAAAACTGTTTTTT.

V gene TRBV30 combines with J gene TRBJ1-2; a weak D match, TRBD1 (5 bases). CDR3 length: 14 residues. Germline V gene data show CDR1 as GTSNPN and CDR2 as SVGIG (reference sequence). Trimming cost V 6 bases and J 2 bases, with 16 bases left between them. In nucleotides, the CDR3 is TGTGCCTGCTCAGACAGAATTCTAAACTATGGCTACACCTTC. This gives the protein CACSDRILNYGYTF.

The chain joins TRBV5-1 to TRBJ1-1, with 11 bases matching TRBD1. In germline, CDR1 is SGHRS, CDR2 YFSETQ. The V and J ends lost 4 bases and 0 bases, in that order; junction bases with no gene match: 2. The CDR3 totals 15 residues. CDR3 sequence: CASSRDRGLNTEAFF. CDR3 nucleotide sequence: TGCGCCAGCAGCAGGGACAGGGGGTTGAACACTGAAGCTTTCTTT.

The sample holds a few counts of this clone. This chain uses TRBV28 with TRBJ2-2; 7 nucleotides match TRBD1. V lost 5 bases and J lost 6; bases outside the gene matches: 3. The CDR3 loop spans 13 amino acids. The germline CDR1 and CDR2 sequences are MDHEN and SYDVKM. The CDR3 protein is CASSLQGAGELFF. DNA of the CDR3: TGTGCCAGCAGTCTTCAGGGGGCCGGGGAGCTGTTTTTT.

This chain connects TRBV7-3 to TRBJ2-2; possible D gene TRBD1, 6 bases. V was pared by 5 bases and J by 2 bases, with 9 bases between. Germline lookup yields CDR1 SGHTA and CDR2 FQGTGA. The CDR3 has 14 residues. The chain's CDR3 is CASSRGGNTGELFF. In nucleotides, the CDR3 is TGTGCCAGCAGCCGAGGGGGAAACACCGGGGAGCTGTTTTTT.

The sample holds a few counts of this clone. The rearrangement links TRBV18 to TRBJ1-4; 8 positions agree with TRBD1. Germline loops: CDR1 KGHSH, CDR2 LQKENI. J lost 5 bases, V lost 4 bases, and 3 bases had no gene match. The CDR3 runs 14 residues. CDR3 DNA sequence: TGTGCCAGCTCACAGGGACAGGAGAATGAAAAACTGTTTTTT. Translation: CASSQGQENEKLFF.

This clone has a handful of counts. This chain joins TRBV5-6 and TRBJ2-1; no definite D call. V was shortened by 0 bases and J by 4 bases, with 11 bases between the two germline ends. The CDR3 covers 15 residues. CDR1 and CDR2 (germline): SGHDT, YYEEEE. The CDR3 DNA reads as TGTGCCAGCAGCTTGGTACGGCAGGCTTACAATGAGCAGTTCTTC. Translating it yields CASSLVRQAYNEQFF.

This clone was observed a single time. Since a much larger clone is just one base distant, this may be a read error. The genes are TRBV7-6 and TRBJ1-4; 9 positions match TRBD1. The junction had 3 bases not matched to a gene; V was cut back by 5 bases and J by 5 bases. In germline, CDR1 is SGHVS, CDR2 FNYEAQ. The CDR3 runs to 14 residues. CDR3 region: CASSGGQGNEKLFF. For the CDR3, the DNA is TGTGCCAGCAGCGGGGGACAGGGAAATGAAAAACTGTTTTTT.

The chain joins TRBV6-7 to TRBJ1-6; D unclear. TRBV6-7 is an open reading frame, and its role is uncertain. The CDR3 has 18 residues. Trimming left V 2 bases short and J 0 bases short, with 14 bases between. The CDR3 is CASSYECGFSSYNSPLHF. For the CDR3, the DNA is TGTGCCAGCAGTTACGAGTGCGGATTCAGCTCCTATAATTCACCCCTCCACTTT.

The rearrangement uses TRBV18 and TRBJ2-3; no clear D. Germline V gene sequence: CDR1 KGHSH, CDR2 LQKENI. Trimming removed 0 bases at V and 5 bases at J, with 6 bases between. CDR3 length: 13 residues. For the CDR3, the DNA is TGTGCCAGCTCACCACCTGGGCTAGATACGCAGTATTTT. This encodes CASSPPGLDTQYF.

J is TRBJ2-5 and V is TRBV28, with 14 bases lining up with TRBD2. The germline CDR1 and CDR2 sequences are MDHEN and SYDVKM. V shed 7 bases and J 2 bases; nucleotides not matched to a gene: 6. The CDR3 runs to 16 residues. The CDR3 spells CASTPRLAGGQETQYF. CDR3 DNA: TGTGCCAGCACCCCGCGACTAGCGGGGGGGCAAGAGACCCAGTACTTC. The variable domain in full, with the rest retrieved from reference TRBV28 and TRBJ2-5, is DVKVTQSSRYLVKRTGEKVFLECVQDMDHENMFWYRQDPGLGLRLIYFSYDVKMKEKGDIPEGYSVSREKKERFSLILESASTNQTSMYLCASTPRLAGGQETQYFGPGTRLLVL.

J is TRBJ2-3 and V is TRBV5-1; tentatively, D is TRBD2 (6 bases). The V end was cut by 2 bases, the J end by 0 bases, with 7 bases between. The CDR3 has 14 amino acids. Germline CDR1 is SGHRS and CDR2 is YFSETQ. CDR3 in amino acids: CASSFSGSTDTQYF. CDR3 in DNA: TGCGCCAGCAGCTTCAGCGGGAGCACAGATACGCAGTATTTT.

On this clone itself: The sample carries other DNA sequences with the same CDR3. This sequence joins TRBV9 and TRBJ2-1; unclear D gene. V was trimmed by 2 bases and J by 4 bases, leaving 7 bases between them. Germline assignment: CDR1 SGDLS and CDR2 YYNGEE. The CDR3 covers 13 residues. CDR3 amino acids: CASSVGDYNEQFF. DNA of the CDR3: TGTGCCAGCAGCGTGGGCGATTACAATGAGCAGTTCTTC. Drawing the rest from reference TRBV9 and TRBJ2-1, the complete variable domain is DSGVTQTPKHLITATGQRVTLRCSPRSGDLSVYWYQQSLDQGLQFLIQYYNGEERAKGNILERFSAQQFPDLHSELNLSSLELGDSALYFCASSVGDYNEQFFGPGTRLTVL.

This clone was seen a few times. V usage is TRBV5-4 and J usage is TRBJ2-1; D might be TRBD2 (6 bases). Germline-derived CDR1 and CDR2 are SGHNT and YYREEE (reference sequence). This CDR3 has 13 amino acids. Trimming stripped 0 bases from V and 6 bases from J, with 7 bases between. The CDR3 loop reads CASSLAGVNEQFF. The CDR3 region has the DNA TGTGCCAGCAGCTTGGCGGGAGTCAATGAGCAGTTCTTC.

This clone was seen once. CDR3 sequence: CASSQAPSTVKNTIYF. For the CDR3, the DNA is TGTGCCAGCAGCCAAGCCCCTTCGACAGTAAAAAACACCATATATTTT. The chain combines TRBV4-2 with TRBJ1-3; D is perhaps TRBD1 (5 bases). Germline V lookup: CDR1 LGHNA, CDR2 YNFKEQ. The length of the CDR3 is 16 residues. V lost 1 base and J lost 6, with 16 bases in between.

A few counts support this clone. The chain uses TRBV30 and TRBJ1-6; 10 bases are a match to TRBD1. The CDR3 is 16 residues long. Germline assignment: CDR1 GTSNPN and CDR2 SVGIG (reference sequence). V gave up 5 bases and J gave up 0 bases; unmatched junction bases: 4. The CDR3 region has the DNA TGTGCCTGGCTCCGACAGGGGGCCTCCTATAATTCACCCCTCCACTTT. Its translation: CAWLRQGASYNSPLHF.

This clone has just a few counts. The V and J genes are TRBV10-1 and TRBJ2-3, with a tentative D call TRBD1 (6 bases). The CDR3 runs to 13 residues. CDR1 and CDR2 (germline): WNHNN, SYGVQD (reference sequence). V was shortened by 7 bases and J by 5 bases, with 13 bases between the two germline ends. The CDR3 loop reads CASMGSGEDTQYF. In DNA, the CDR3 is TGCGCCAGCATGGGATCAGGGGAAGATACGCAGTATTTT.

V is TRBV2 and J is TRBJ1-5; tentative D call: TRBD1 (5 bases). The germline V gene encodes CDR1 SNHLY and CDR2 FYNNEI. Deletions cut 4 bases from V and 0 bases from J, with 16 bases between. The CDR3 loop spans 17 amino acids. The DNA of the CDR3 is TGTGCCAGCAGTGTGCGTCAGGGTAGGGATAGCAATCAGCCCCAGCATTTT. Encoded protein: CASSVRQGRDSNQPQHF.

This chain joins TRBV5-1 and TRBJ1-4; TRBD1 aligns across 7 bases. This CDR3 comprises 15 residues. V was clipped by 0 bases and J by 5 bases; unmatched bases: 4. The V gene's germline CDR1 is SGHRS and CDR2 YFSETQ. CDR3 coding DNA: TGCGCCAGCAGCTTGGGACAGGGTACAAATGAAAAACTGTTTTTT. Translated, it gives CASSLGQGTNEKLFF. Full variable domain (rest looked up from reference TRBV5-1 and TRBJ1-4): KAGVTQTPRYLIKTRGQQVTLSCSPISGHRSVSWYQQTPGQGLQFLFEYFSETQRNKGNFPGRFSGRQFSNSRSEMNVSTLELGDSALYLCASSLGQGTNEKLFFGSGTQLSVL.

V and J are TRBV27 and TRBJ2-2, with a tentative D call TRBD1 (6 bases). V was clipped by 6 bases and J by 7 bases, with 18 bases between them. The CDR3 length is 15 residues. The germline V gene has CDR1 MNHEY and CDR2 SMNVEV (reference sequence). CDR3 DNA: TGTGCCAGCAGCCGGGACAACCGGTTAGGCGGGGAGCTGTTTTTT. Its translation: CASSRDNRLGGELFF.

The chain recombines TRBV6-1 with TRBJ1-2; D is perhaps TRBD1 (5 bases). The CDR3 contains 13 residues. V gave up 7 bases and J gave up 5 bases, with 14 bases separating them. Per the germline V gene, CDR1 is MNHNS and CDR2 is SASEGT. The CDR3 loop is CASTGTGRYGYTF. CDR3 DNA sequence: TGTGCCAGCACCGGAACAGGACGTTATGGCTACACCTTC.

This clone appeared a few times. The chain uses TRBV7-2 and TRBJ1-5, with D possibly matching TRBD1 (6 bases). V shed 0 bases and J shed 2 bases, with 8 bases lying between them. Germline CDR1 and CDR2: SGHTA and FQGNSA. The CDR3 is 15 amino acids. DNA of the CDR3: TGTGCCAGCAGCTTAGCCTACAGGGGCAATCAGCCCCAGCATTTT. Protein product: CASSLAYRGNQPQHF.

Ten or more counts support this clone. J is TRBJ2-5 and V is TRBV2; 11 bases map to TRBD2. The V gene end was trimmed by 6 bases and the J gene end by 4 bases; junction bases not matched to a gene: 13. The CDR3 sequence is 17 residues long. CDR1 is SNHLY, CDR2 FYNNEI, per germline. CDR3 sequence: CASRRLGSGGAGETQYF. The CDR3 DNA sequence: TGTGCCAGCAGAAGGTTGGGTAGCGGGGGGGCGGGAGAGACCCAGTACTTC.

The chain links TRBV30 to TRBJ2-2, with 9 bases lining up with TRBD1. The CDR3 length is 18 residues. Germline CDR1 GTSNPN, CDR2 SVGIG (reference sequence). J gave up 7 bases and V 4 bases, and 19 bases lay outside the gene matches. DNA of the CDR3: TGTGCCTGGACGGGACAGGGCTTCTTCAGCGGGAAAGTCGGGGAGCTGTTTTTT. The encoded protein is CAWTGQGFFSGKVGELFF.

The count of this clone is one. The rearrangement uses TRBV29-1 and TRBJ2-6, with D unresolved. Trimming left V 3 bases short and J 0 bases short, with 3 bases between. The CDR3 is 13 residues long. Germline V gene lookup returns CDR1 SQVTM and CDR2 ANQGSEA. CDR3 region: CSVDSSGANVLTF. The CDR3 nucleotides are TGCAGCGTTGACAGCTCTGGGGCCAACGTCCTGACTTTC.

This chain connects TRBV7-2 to TRBJ1-1; D possibly corresponds to TRBD1 (6 bases). Germline V CDR1 and CDR2: SGHTA, FQGNSA. Deletions cut 0 bases from V and 5 bases from J, with 16 bases between. This CDR3 region has 16 residues. CDR3 region: CASSLAHSTGYTEAFF. In nucleotides, the CDR3 is TGTGCCAGCAGCTTAGCCCACTCGACAGGATATACTGAAGCTTTCTTT.

The chain employs TRBV25-1 and TRBJ2-3; D not certain. Trimming cost V 2 bases and J 0 bases, with 9 bases left between them. The CDR3 extends over 15 amino acids. Germline V gives CDR1 MGHDK, CDR2 SYGVNS. CDR3 nucleotides: TGTGCCAGCAGTGAAGGTAGTCCCAGCACAGATACGCAGTATTTT. Protein: CASSEGSPSTDTQYF.

V is TRBV5-6 and J is TRBJ2-7; 7 bases map to TRBD1. This CDR3 has 15 amino acids. The germline CDR1 and CDR2 sequences are SGHDT and YYEEEE. The V segment lost 0 bases and the J segment 2 bases; nucleotides outside the gene matches: 5. CDR3 DNA: TGTGCCAGCAGCTTGGGGGCAGGGGGACCCTACGAGCAGTACGTC. The encoded protein is CASSLGAGGPYEQYV.